The 32 T cell receptor beta chains listed next were all sequenced from one sample in a study of T cell responses to AZD1222 COVID-19 vaccine. Assay used: immunoSEQ multiplex PCR; TCRdb lists only in-frame clones, some missing. The sample yields roughly 170,000 clones, approximately 94% seen once. The sequencing here drew on peripheral blood, taken 28 days after the second AZD1222 dose. These TCRs come from an adult who received the AZD1222 COVID-19 vaccine.

CDR3 DNA sequence: TGTGCCAGCGGGGACAGGAGAGAAAACTATGGCTACACCTTC. This gives the protein CASGDRRENYGYTF. The J gene is TRBJ1-2, the V gene TRBV27; 8 bases match TRBD1. This CDR3 region has 14 residues. CDR1 is MNHEY and CDR2 is SMNVEV in the germline V gene (reference sequence). Losses at the gene ends were 8 bases for V and 2 bases for J; bases not matched to a gene: 7.

This chain connects TRBV5-5 to TRBJ1-2; D may be TRBD1 (6 bases). Germline loops: CDR1 SGHKS, CDR2 YYEKEE (reference sequence). The CDR3 sequence is 13 residues long. Trimming took 4 bases from V and 4 from J, leaving 11 bases between them. In DNA form, the CDR3 reads TGTGCCAGCAGCCCTTCAGGGGTCTATGGCTACACCTTC. The encoded protein is CASSPSGVYGYTF.

This clone was counted a few times. The chain uses TRBV5-1 and TRBJ1-4; 10 bases are shared with TRBD1. This CDR3 is built from 15 residues. V lost 4 bases and J lost 4; bases outside the gene matches: 4. The V gene's germline CDR1 is SGHRS and CDR2 YFSETQ. The CDR3: CASSPWTGGNEKLFF. CDR3 nucleotides: TGCGCCAGCAGCCCGTGGACAGGGGGTAATGAAAAACTGTTTTTT.

Note on this clone: This specimen includes other DNA sequences encoding the same CDR3. This chain's CDR3 is CASSNFPGQHNEKLFF. CDR3 nucleotide sequence: TGTGCCAGCAGCAACTTCCCGGGACAGCACAATGAAAAACTGTTTTTT. The genes are TRBV7-2 and TRBJ1-4; TRBD1 matches at 7 bases. The CDR3 consists of 16 residues. Losses at the gene ends were 5 bases for V and 5 bases for J; bases not matched to a gene: 11. Per the germline V gene, CDR1 is SGHTA and CDR2 is FQGNSA.

The DNA for the CDR3 is TGTGCCAGCAGCTTAGACCCCCTTAGGGCGGTAAACCCAGATACGCAGTATTTT. Protein product: CASSLDPLRAVNPDTQYF. The chain combines TRBV11-2 with TRBJ2-3; D remains ambiguous. Germline V CDR1 and CDR2: SGHAT, FQNNGV. This CDR3 contains 18 residues. Trimming removed 0 bases from V and 4 bases from J, with 20 bases in between.

This chain connects TRBV29-1 to TRBJ2-7, with TRBD2 matching over 9 bases. Germline CDR1 is SQVTM and CDR2 is ANQGSEA. The CDR3 loop spans 14 amino acids. Unmatched junction bases numbered 10, after V lost 6 bases and J lost 4 bases. CDR3 region: CSVTSSGNPYEQYF. CDR3 sequence (DNA): TGCAGCGTCACATCTAGCGGGAATCCGTACGAGCAGTACTTC.

A single count supports this clone. The chain carries TRBV7-3 and TRBJ2-5; possibly TRBD1 or TRBD2 for D (6 bases each). Trimming stripped 4 bases from V and 4 bases from J, with 16 bases between. The CDR3 contains 15 residues. CDR1 and CDR2 from the germline V gene are SGHTA and FQGTGA. This CDR3 is CASSSPVGGRETQYF. CDR3 DNA sequence: TGTGCCAGCAGCTCCCCCGTAGGGGGGCGAGAGACCCAGTACTTC.

The gene calls are TRBV25-1 and TRBJ1-1; D not certain. Trimming removed 2 bases from V and 0 bases from J, with 10 bases in between. Germline V gene lookup returns CDR1 MGHDK and CDR2 SYGVNS. This CDR3 contains 15 residues. In DNA form, the CDR3 reads TGTGCCAGCAGTGAACATCCGGTCGTGAACACTGAAGCTTTCTTT. Translating gives CASSEHPVVNTEAFF.

The V call is TRBV5-1, the J call TRBJ2-7; D not certain. The germline V gene has CDR1 SGHRS and CDR2 YFSETQ. Trimming removed 1 base from V and 2 bases from J, with 13 bases in between. The CDR3 has 15 amino acids. CDR3 in DNA: TGCGCCAGCAGCTTGAACCGGGCCCTCACCTACGAGCAGTACTTC. Translated: CASSLNRALTYEQYF.

The chain has TRBV6-1 and TRBJ2-7, with 8 nucleotides matching TRBD1. Germline V lookup: CDR1 MNHNS, CDR2 SASEGT. The CDR3 extends over 16 amino acids. Germline trimming cut 0 bases from V and 0 bases from J; bases unmatched to any gene: 4. CDR3 in DNA: TGTGCCAGCAGTGAAGCGGACAGGGAACTCTCCTACGAGCAGTACTTC. It specifies CASSEADRELSYEQYF.

This rearrangement joins TRBV5-8 to TRBJ2-3; tentative D call: TRBD2 (5 bases). The CDR3 spans 14 residues. Germline CDR1 and CDR2: SGHTS and YDEGEE. The V gene lost 3 bases and the J gene lost 4 bases, with 12 bases spanning the gap. CDR3 nucleotides: TGTGCCAGCAGCTATGGACTTGCTCCAGATACGCAGTATTTT. The encoded protein is CASSYGLAPDTQYF. Combining the CDR3 with reference TRBV5-8 and TRBJ2-3 gives the whole variable domain EAGVTQSPTHLIKTRGQQATLRCSPISGHTSVYWYQQALGLGLQFLLWYDEGEERNRGNFPPRFSGRQFPNYSSELNVNALELEDSALYLCASSYGLAPDTQYFGPGTRLTVL.

This rearrangement joins TRBV19 to TRBJ1-5; 10 nucleotides line up with TRBD1. Germline CDR1 is LNHDA and CDR2 is SQIVND (reference sequence). V lost 9 bases to trimming and J lost 4 bases; unmatched junction nucleotides: 3. CDR3 length equals 13 residues. CDR3 sequence (DNA): TGTGCCAGCAAGGACAGGGGGAATCAGCCCCAGCATTTT. This translates into CASKDRGNQPQHF.

The chain is built from TRBV6-8 and TRBJ1-3, with 8 positions matching TRBD1. Trimming removed 6 bases from V and 3 bases from J; junction bases left unmatched: 7. Per germline, CDR1 MNHGY and CDR2 SAAAGT. The CDR3 is 15 amino acids. Here the CDR3 DNA reads TGTGCCAGCAGGCCCGACAGGGGAGGTGGAAACACCATATATTTT. Its translation is CASRPDRGGGNTIYF.

V usage is TRBV6-2 or TRBV6-3 and J usage is TRBJ1-1; TRBD1 agrees at 10 bases. J gave up 6 bases and V 6 bases, and 7 bases lay outside the gene matches. The CDR3 runs 14 residues. Per the germline V gene, CDR1 is MNHEY and CDR2 is SVGEGT. CDR3 sequence reads: CASSKGTGAAEAFF. In DNA form, the CDR3 reads TGTGCCAGCAGCAAGGGGACAGGGGCCGCTGAAGCTTTCTTT.

The chain uses TRBV29-1 and TRBJ1-2; D perhaps matches TRBD1 (5 bases). The germline CDR1 and CDR2 sequences are SQVTM and ANQGSEA. The V end lost 0 bases, the J end lost 7 bases, and 18 bases lay between the germline ends. The CDR3 covers 15 residues. The CDR3 sequence is CSVEEFGQGVGGYTF. In nucleotides, the CDR3 is TGCAGCGTTGAAGAATTTGGCCAGGGAGTAGGTGGCTACACCTTC. Full variable domain (rest looked up from reference TRBV29-1 and TRBJ1-2): SAVISQKPSRDICQRGTSLTIQCQVDSQVTMMFWYRQQPGQSLTLIATANQGSEATYESGFVIDKFPISRPNLTFSTLTVSNMSPEDSSIYLCSVEEFGQGVGGYTFGSGTRLTVV.

The V and J genes are TRBV3-1 (or the pseudogene TRBV3-2) and TRBJ2-1; 11 bases are a match to TRBD2. V lost 5 bases and J lost 15; bases outside the gene matches: 12. Germline CDR1 and CDR2: LGHDT and YNNKEL (reference sequence). The CDR3 runs 14 residues. The CDR3 loop reads CASSIGLAGASGFF. DNA for the CDR3: TGTGCCAGCAGCATAGGACTAGCGGGTGCCTCGGGGTTCTTC.

The rearrangement links TRBV6-1 to TRBJ2-7; weak D call: TRBD2 (6 bases). This CDR3 contains 13 residues. Per germline, CDR1 MNHNS and CDR2 SASEGT. The ends were cut back, 3 bases at V and 8 bases at J, with 14 bases in the middle. Written as DNA, the CDR3 is TGTGCCAGCAGTGAGGTTGGGGGGAATCAGCAGTACTTC. It codes for CASSEVGGNQQYF.

This rearrangement joins TRBV6-5 to TRBJ1-2, with 7 nucleotides matching TRBD1. The CDR3 runs 14 residues. The germline gives CDR1 MNHEY, CDR2 SVGAGI. The V gene end was trimmed by 5 bases and the J gene end by 0 bases; junction bases not matched to a gene: 3. The CDR3 region has the DNA TGTGCCAGCAGTAGACAGGGTACTAACTATGGCTACACCTTC. Its protein is CASSRQGTNYGYTF.

The chain combines TRBV10-3 with TRBJ2-7, with a possible D match to TRBD1 (6 bases). Germline-derived CDR1 and CDR2 are ENHRY and SYGVKD. CDR3 size: 14 residues. Trimming shortened V by 5 bases and J by 2 bases, and 13 bases separated the two germline ends. CDR3 sequence: CAISPNRETYEQYF. CDR3 nucleotides: TGTGCCATCAGTCCGAACAGGGAGACCTACGAGCAGTACTTC.

This clone was recorded only once. The CDR3 reads CASSLGTSGVTNTGELFF. CDR3 DNA: TGTGCCAGCAGCTTGGGGACTAGCGGAGTTACGAACACCGGGGAGCTGTTTTTT. V and J are TRBV5-4 and TRBJ2-2, with 10 bases fitting TRBD2. V trimming: 0 bases; J trimming: 0 bases; junction bases outside the gene matches: 5. This CDR3 has 18 amino acids. The germline gives CDR1 SGHNT, CDR2 YYREEE (reference sequence).

On this clone itself: This sample includes further DNA sequences coding for the same CDR3. The CDR3 DNA reads as TGTGCCAGCAGCTTGAGCACTGAAGCTTTCTTT. Protein sequence: CASSLSTEAFF. The chain is built from TRBV11-2 and TRBJ1-1, with D unresolved. V dropped 3 bases and J dropped 4 bases, with 3 bases sitting between them. The V gene's germline CDR1 is SGHAT and CDR2 FQNNGV. The CDR3 sequence is 11 residues long.

V usage is TRBV24-1 and J usage is TRBJ2-3; 8 bases line up with TRBD1. The trim removed 4 bases at V and 2 bases at J, leaving 7 bases unmatched. The CDR3 totals 16 residues. Per the germline V gene, CDR1 is KGHDR and CDR2 is SFDVKD. The chain's CDR3 is CATSESWDRLTDTQYF. CDR3 in DNA: TGTGCCACCAGTGAATCATGGGACAGGCTCACAGATACGCAGTATTTT.

In this sample, this clone turned up a few times. This chain uses TRBV6-1 with TRBJ1-2; a weak D match, TRBD1 (5 bases). The V gene's germline CDR1 is MNHNS and CDR2 SASEGT. Between the trimmed V and J ends, which lost 3 bases and 6 bases, there was a span of 14 bases. This CDR3 region has 14 residues. The CDR3 region is CASSDSQGVHGYTF. In DNA form, the CDR3 reads TGTGCCAGCAGTGATAGCCAGGGAGTACATGGCTACACCTTC.

The J gene is TRBJ1-2, the V gene TRBV12-5, with TRBD1 identical over 7 bases. The germline V gene has CDR1 LGHNT and CDR2 FRNRAP. V shed 4 bases and J 8 bases; nucleotides not matched to a gene: 7. This CDR3 comprises 13 residues. CDR3 nucleotide sequence: TGTGCTAGTGGTTGGGACAGCCGCTTAGGCTACACCTTC. Translation: CASGWDSRLGYTF.

This chain connects TRBV7-3 to TRBJ2-2; D gene uncertain. Trimming pared 4 bases from V and 3 bases from J, leaving 6 bases between. The CDR3 sequence is 13 residues long. Germline CDR1 reads SGHTA; CDR2 reads FQGTGA. The DNA of the CDR3 is TGTGCCAGCAGCTCGGTTTACACCGGGGAGCTGTTTTTT. Encoded protein: CASSSVYTGELFF. Full variable domain (missing parts from reference TRBV7-3 and TRBJ2-2): GAGVSQTPSNKVTEKGKYVELRCDPISGHTALYWYRQSLGQGPEFLIYFQGTGAADDSGLPNDRFFAVRPEGSVSTLKIQRTERGDSAVYLCASSSVYTGELFFGEGSRLTVL.

The rearrangement joins TRBV28 to TRBJ1-4; D is undetermined. The germline V and J ends were trimmed by 6 bases and 5 bases, with 7 bases remaining between them. Germline values: CDR1 MDHEN, CDR2 SYDVKM. CDR3 size: 12 residues. The CDR3 nucleotides are TGTGCCAGCAGCCTCCGCAATGAAAAACTGTTTTTT. Encoded protein: CASSLRNEKLFF.

The V and J genes are TRBV30 and TRBJ2-1; 11 positions match TRBD2. J gave up 7 bases and V 5 bases, and 7 bases lay outside the gene matches. CDR3 size: 14 residues. Germline V lookup: CDR1 GTSNPN, CDR2 SVGIG (reference sequence). The CDR3, as DNA: TGTGCCTGGGACGCGGGACTAGCGGCAAATGAGCAGTTCTTC. Translating it yields CAWDAGLAANEQFF.

This chain connects TRBV2 to TRBJ2-7, with D perhaps matching TRBD1 (6 bases). The V end was cut by 9 bases, the J end by 2 bases, with 17 bases between. The CDR3 length is 14 residues. From germline, CDR1 is SNHLY and CDR2 FYNNEI. In DNA, the CDR3 is TGTGCCAGTCAGGGGCAGGGAATTACCTACGAGCAGTACTTC. Translating it yields CASQGQGITYEQYF.

The chain uses TRBV7-8 and TRBJ2-7; 7 bases agree with TRBD2. This CDR3 contains 16 residues. Germline lookup yields CDR1 SGHVS and CDR2 FQNEAQ. V lost 1 base, J lost 0 bases, and 6 bases stayed unmatched. The CDR3 nucleotides read TGTGCCAGCAGCTTAGTGTCGAGCGGGGCCTCCTACGAGCAGTACTTC. Translation gives CASSLVSSGASYEQYF.

The V gene is TRBV6-2 or TRBV6-3, the J gene TRBJ1-5, with D tentatively TRBD1 (5 bases). V was cut by 5 bases and J by 7 bases, with 12 bases left in between. Germline CDR1 MNHEY, CDR2 SVGEGT. The CDR3 consists of 13 residues. CDR3 sequence reads: CASSGTQVQPQHF. The CDR3 DNA is TGTGCCAGCAGTGGCACACAGGTGCAGCCCCAGCATTTT.

A few counts support this clone. The rearrangement uses TRBV7-8 and TRBJ2-5; a weak D match, TRBD1 (7 bases). The CDR3 is made up of 16 amino acids. Trimming stripped 2 bases from V and 0 bases from J, with 13 bases between. Germline loops: CDR1 SGHVS, CDR2 FQNEAQ. CDR3: CASSLSSGGNQETQYF. Here the CDR3 DNA reads TGTGCCAGCAGCTTATCGTCAGGGGGGAACCAAGAGACCCAGTACTTC.

This clone was seen more than once but under ten times. The rearrangement links TRBV5-4 to TRBJ1-6, with 8 bases that match TRBD1. Germline V gene data show CDR1 as SGHNT and CDR2 as YYREEE (reference sequence). The CDR3 runs 19 residues. After removal of 4 bases from V and 2 bases from J, the junction contained 14 bases not matched to a gene. CDR3 in amino acids: CASSLNRGTVGAYNSPLHF. CDR3 in DNA: TGTGCCAGCAGCCTTAACAGGGGGACGGTCGGCGCCTATAATTCACCCCTCCACTTT.